These T cell receptor beta chains were read from a single sample in a study of blood T cell repertoires in COVID-19. Profiling relied on immunoSEQ multiplex PCR, and the TCRdb table lists in-frame clones only, not all of them. Among around 110,000 clones listed, 71% were seen once. The sample was peripheral blood. The receptors shown here come from a human donor with acute or convalescent COVID-19. The donor label of this sample is uncertain. CDR3s include the opening cysteine and the closing phenylalanine or tryptophan. The D gene is left open where the match is weak. Clone size is stated in some rows and not others, as once, few, many or a class when expanded.

V: TRBV4-1; J: TRBJ2-1; D: TRBD2; size: few; DNA: TGCGCCAGCAGCCAAGTACCGGGCGGGGGGACCTACAATGAGCAGTTCTTC; CDR3: CASSQVPGGGTYNEQFF
V: TRBV29-1; J: TRBJ2-2; D: TRBD2; size: .; DNA: TGCAGCGTTGAAGGAACTAGCGGGGACCGTGTAGACACCGGGGAGCTGTTTTTT; CDR3: CSVEGTSGDRVDTGELFF
V: TRBV30; J: TRBJ1-1; D: .; size: few; DNA: TGTGCCTGGAAAATCGCTCTTAGCACTGAAGCTTTCTTT; CDR3: CAWKIALSTEAFF
V: TRBV6-5; J: TRBJ1-2; D: .; size: once; DNA: TGTGCCAGCGGGGCAGGGCCCTTTTATGGCTACACCTTC; CDR3: CASGAGPFYGYTF
V: TRBV9; J: TRBJ2-1; D: TRBD2; size: .; DNA: TGTGCCAGCAGCCCCCCAGCGGGGACCGTCTACAATGAGCAGTTCTTC; CDR3: CASSPPAGTVYNEQFF
V: TRBV4-1; J: TRBJ1-4; D: .; size: once; DNA: TGCGCCAGCAGCCAAGATCGGGTTGCGGGGCCTAATGAAAAACTGTTTTTT; CDR3: CASSQDRVAGPNEKLFF
V: TRBV7-6; J: TRBJ1-4; D: .; size: .; DNA: TGTGCCAGCAGCCCGCCCCCGGGGGTAGGGGAAAAACTGTTTTTT; CDR3: CASSPPPGVGEKLFF
V: TRBV30; J: TRBJ2-7; D: .; size: .; DNA: TGTGCCTGGAGTGAGAGGGGTTGGGACACCTCCTACGAGCAGTACTTC; CDR3: CAWSERGWDTSYEQYF
V: TRBV2; J: TRBJ1-6; D: .; size: .; DNA: TGTGCCAGCAGCACCTATAATTCACCCCTCCACTTT; CDR3: CASSTYNSPLHF
V: TRBV28; J: TRBJ1-5; D: TRBD1; size: once; DNA: TGTGCCAGCAGTTTGGTCCGGGACAGGGTAAAGCCCCAGCATTTT; CDR3: CASSLVRDRVKPQHF
V: TRBV6-6; J: TRBJ1-5; D: TRBD1; size: .; DNA: TGTGCCAGCAGTACGACAGGGGGGAATCAGCCCCAGCATTTT; CDR3: CASSTTGGNQPQHF
V: TRBV7-8; J: TRBJ1-3; D: .; size: .; DNA: TGTGCCAGCAGCTTAGCCTTGGGGGGTAGCTCTGGAAACACCATATATTTT; CDR3: CASSLALGGSSGNTIYF
V: TRBV20-1; J: TRBJ1-1; D: .; size: .; DNA: TGCAGTGCTAGTCGGCCAGGGAACACTGAAGCTTTCTTT; CDR3: CSASRPGNTEAFF
V: TRBV2; J: TRBJ2-3; D: .; size: .; DNA: TGTGCCAGCACGGCGGGTAGCACAGATACGCAGTATTTT; CDR3: CASTAGSTDTQYF
V: TRBV5-6; J: TRBJ2-1; D: TRBD1; size: few; DNA: TGTGCCAGCAGCGGGACAGGCCATCTCTACAATGAGCAGTTCTTC; CDR3: CASSGTGHLYNEQFF